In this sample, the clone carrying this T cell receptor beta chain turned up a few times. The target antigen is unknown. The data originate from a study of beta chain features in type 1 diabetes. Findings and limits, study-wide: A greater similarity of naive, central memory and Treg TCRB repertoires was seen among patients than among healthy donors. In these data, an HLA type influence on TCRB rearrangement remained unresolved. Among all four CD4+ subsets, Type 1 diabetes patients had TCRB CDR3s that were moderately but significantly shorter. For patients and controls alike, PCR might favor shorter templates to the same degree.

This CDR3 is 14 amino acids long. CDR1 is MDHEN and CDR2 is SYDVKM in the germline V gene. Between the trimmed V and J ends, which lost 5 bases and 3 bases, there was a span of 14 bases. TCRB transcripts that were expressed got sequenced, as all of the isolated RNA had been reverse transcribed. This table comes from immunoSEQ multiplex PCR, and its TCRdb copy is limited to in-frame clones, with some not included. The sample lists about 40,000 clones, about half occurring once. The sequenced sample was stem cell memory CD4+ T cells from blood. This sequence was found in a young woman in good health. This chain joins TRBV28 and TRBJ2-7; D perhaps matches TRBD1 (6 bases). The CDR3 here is CASSAQGRGYEQYF. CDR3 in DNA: TGTGCCAGCAGTGCACAGGGTCGGGGCTACGAGCAGTACTTC.